The 13 T cell receptor beta chains reported below all come from one sample, sequenced in a study of control samples from healthy donors and cancer patients. Repertoires were generated with immunoSEQ multiplex PCR, while TCRdb's copy carries only in-frame clones and drops some. Among approximately 82,000 clones, approximately 94% were seen once, and the ten largest hold about 1.3%. The sample consisted of PBMCs. Receptors originate from a middle-aged woman with lung cancer.

This chain connects TRBV6-1 to TRBJ1-3; D gene unclear. Per the germline V gene, CDR1 is MNHNS and CDR2 is SASEGT. This CDR3 has 16 residues. V dropped 3 bases and J dropped 4 bases, with 16 bases sitting between them. DNA of the CDR3: TGTGCCAGCAGTGACCCTATCAAGGGAGGCGGAAACACCATATATTTT. Translated, it gives CASSDPIKGGGNTIYF.

The CDR3 sequence: CASSPGVGGAMGTQYF. In nucleotides, the CDR3 is TGTGCCAGCAGCCCCGGCGTCGGGGGGGCTATGGGGACCCAGTACTTC. This chain connects TRBV7-6 to TRBJ2-5; 8 bases are a match to TRBD2. The CDR3 length is 16 residues. Germline CDR1 is SGHVS and CDR2 is FNYEAQ. Germline trimming cut 5 bases from V and 7 bases from J; bases unmatched to any gene: 15.

The chain links TRBV6-1 to TRBJ1-1, with TRBD1 identical over 8 bases. The CDR3 loop spans 16 amino acids. Looked up from germline, CDR1 is MNHNS and CDR2 is SASEGT. V shed 2 bases and J 11 bases; nucleotides not matched to a gene: 16. CDR3 protein: CASSEPIRQGTVPAFF. CDR3 in DNA: TGTGCCAGCAGTGAACCCATCCGACAGGGGACGGTACCGGCTTTCTTT.

The chain employs TRBV24-1 and TRBJ2-2, with TRBD1 matching 7 bases. V lost 4 bases to trimming and J lost 6 bases; unmatched junction nucleotides: 13. Germline-derived CDR1 and CDR2 are KGHDR and SFDVKD. The CDR3 totals 17 residues. In DNA form, the CDR3 reads TGTGCCACCAGTGACCCTAGACAGGGCCTTTCTCCCGGGGAGCTGTTTTTT. Translated, it gives CATSDPRQGLSPGELFF.

The sample holds one count of this clone. This chain uses TRBV12-5 with TRBJ1-2; D unclear. CDR1 LGHNT and CDR2 FRNRAP come from the germline V gene. Trimming shortened V by 3 bases and J by 3 bases, and 5 bases separated the two germline ends. This CDR3 region has 12 residues. CDR3 loop: CASGLMDYGYTF. The CDR3 nucleotides are TGTGCTAGTGGTTTAATGGACTATGGCTACACCTTC.

J is TRBJ2-3 and V is TRBV4-1, with TRBD2 matching over 8 bases. Germline V CDR1 and CDR2: MGHRA, YSYEKL. J was trimmed by 4 bases and V by 4 bases; bases with no gene match: 10. The CDR3 contains 16 residues. Here the CDR3 reads CASSPPGGSGADTQYF. CDR3 bases: TGCGCCAGCAGCCCTCCGGGGGGTAGCGGGGCAGATACGCAGTATTTT.

The chain joins TRBV19 to TRBJ1-2; TRBD1 agrees at 7 bases. CDR1 is LNHDA, CDR2 SQIVND, per germline (reference sequence). The ends lost 9 bases at V and 4 bases at J; junction bases unmatched: 8. This CDR3 has 13 residues. CDR3 sequence reads: CASRDSPSYGYTF. As DNA, the CDR3 is TGTGCCAGCCGGGACAGTCCTTCCTATGGCTACACCTTC.

This chain uses TRBV27 with TRBJ1-4; the D gene is possibly TRBD1 (5 bases). This CDR3 contains 17 residues. Per germline, CDR1 MNHEY and CDR2 SMNVEV (reference sequence). V gave up 4 bases and J gave up 2 bases, with 17 bases separating them. The CDR3 loop is CASSSPGGDRTNEKLFF. The CDR3 DNA is TGTGCCAGCAGTTCCCCCGGGGGGGATCGGACTAATGAAAAACTGTTTTTT.

The chain joins TRBV27 to TRBJ1-1; 8 bases map to TRBD1. Germline V gene lookup returns CDR1 MNHEY and CDR2 SMNVEV (reference sequence). The CDR3 totals 15 residues. The J segment lost 4 bases and the V segment lost 1 base, leaving 5 bases of the junction unmatched. The CDR3 sequence: CASSLYGTGGTEAFF. DNA for the CDR3: TGTGCCAGCAGTTTATACGGAACAGGGGGCACTGAAGCTTTCTTT.

This chain joins TRBV4-1 and TRBJ2-5; perhaps D is TRBD1 or TRBD2 (5 bases each). Trimming left V 1 base short and J 5 bases short, with 14 bases between. There are 15 residues in the CDR3. CDR1 and CDR2 (germline): MGHRA, YSYEKL. This CDR3 is CASSQGDGVWETQYF. The CDR3 DNA reads TGCGCCAGCAGCCAAGGGGACGGGGTCTGGGAGACCCAGTACTTC.

This clone was detected only once. One end of the junction does not line up with germline, which may come from a read error. The J gene is TRBJ2-7, the V gene TRBV5-1; tentative D call: TRBD2 (6 bases). The germline V gene encodes CDR1 SGHRS and CDR2 YFSETQ. The CDR3 sequence is 15 residues long. In DNA, the CDR3 is TGCGCCAGCAACTTGGGAGGCCAGGGTAGGAGGGAGCAGTACTTC. Translation: CASNLGGQGRREQYF.

The gene calls are TRBV21-1 and TRBJ1-6. TRBV21-1 is a pseudogene segment. This CDR3 has 14 amino acids. In nucleotides, the CDR3 is TGTGCCAGCAGCAAAGACGCGATAAATTCACCCCTCCACTTT. This sequence encodes CASSKDAINSPLHF.

This sequence joins TRBV5-1 and TRBJ2-6; D ambiguous. The V end was cut by 2 bases, the J end by 0 bases, with 3 bases between. The CDR3 loop spans 14 amino acids. CDR1 SGHRS and CDR2 YFSETQ come from the germline V gene. CDR3 DNA sequence: TGCGCCAGCAGCTTCGGCTCTGGGGCCAACGTCCTGACTTTC. Encoded protein: CASSFGSGANVLTF. The full variable domain, rest sourced from reference TRBV5-1 and TRBJ2-6, is KAGVTQTPRYLIKTRGQQVTLSCSPISGHRSVSWYQQTPGQGLQFLFEYFSETQRNKGNFPGRFSGRQFSNSRSEMNVSTLELGDSALYLCASSFGSGANVLTFGAGSRLTVL.